This T cell receptor (beta chain) appears in the sequencing data of a study of somatic mutations in T cells in chronic GVHD (dated by TCRdb to 2018 to 2020). From a lookup of the germline V gene, CDR1 and CDR2 are MDHEN and SYDVKM. The CDR3 spans 17 residues, from the cysteine through the phenylalanine. The DNA shown is the 51-base CDR3, in frame from base 1. The V end loses 5 bases and the J end loses 3 bases, and a stretch of 20 bases separates them. For sorting, staining was performed with anti-CD3, anti-CD4, anti-CD8 and a Vbeta20 antibody from the IOTest Beta Mark kit on a FACSAria III, and a purity above 98% was achieved. Mononuclear cells were isolated by Ficoll-Paque PLUS density gradient centrifugation from peripheral blood that had been collected in sodium heparin tubes. CD4+ Vbeta20+, CD4+ Vbeta20-, and CD8+ T cell fractions were FACS-sorted before TCRbeta deep sequencing. About this clone: What antigen it recognizes has not been identified. Base-call qualities are not available, and no considerably larger clone is one nucleotide away.

Genomic DNA was isolated and then used for the TCRbeta deep sequencing. The immunoSEQ assay, provided as a commercial service, was used for both TCRbeta CDR3 sequencing and the initial data processing. Regarding the original processing steps: Reads were demultiplexed, adapter and primer sequences were removed, similar clones were merged by frequency-ratio clustering, and V, D, J genes were annotated with IMGT. TCRdb mirrors the immuneACCESS table, restricted to in-frame sequences. Some clones are absent from its copies; in checked studies, under half trace to an unresolved V gene, and the reason for the others is unknown. That table furnishes V, J and clone size, whereas the DNA furnished D and trimming. The sample contains around 13,000 clones, roughly three quarters of them found a single time. The ten largest clones capture 32% of the sample.

Recombination linked TRBV28 to TRBJ1-3; the D segment could be TRBD1, given 6 matching bases. The clonotype originates from a male patient between 50 and 60 years old with chronic graft-versus-host disease. After a transplant, some T cells may have been passed on by the graft donor. Sequencing was carried out using Vbeta20-negative CD4+ T cells from blood. The intended sense of this specimen's cell subset or site label: CD4+ T cells sorted as TCR Vbeta20 negative by flow cytometry. At the DNA level, the sequence is TGTGCCAGCAGTCCCGGATGGGAGGGGGGCGGTGGAAACACCATATATTTT. It specifies CASSPGWEGGGGNTIYF.